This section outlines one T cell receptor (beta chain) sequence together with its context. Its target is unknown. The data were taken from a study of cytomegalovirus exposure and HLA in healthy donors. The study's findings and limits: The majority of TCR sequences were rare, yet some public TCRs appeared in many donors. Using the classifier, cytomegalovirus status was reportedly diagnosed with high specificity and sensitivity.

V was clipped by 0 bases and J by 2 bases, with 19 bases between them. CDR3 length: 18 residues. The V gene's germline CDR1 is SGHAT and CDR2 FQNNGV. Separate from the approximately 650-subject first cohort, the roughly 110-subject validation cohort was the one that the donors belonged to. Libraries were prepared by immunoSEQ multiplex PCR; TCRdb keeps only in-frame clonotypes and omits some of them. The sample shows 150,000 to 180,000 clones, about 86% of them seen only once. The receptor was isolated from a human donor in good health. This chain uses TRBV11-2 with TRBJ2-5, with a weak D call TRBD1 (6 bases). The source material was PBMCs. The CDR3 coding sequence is TGTGCCAGCAGCTTAGAGCTAGGGCGGACAGCGTGGCAAGAGACCCAGTACTTC. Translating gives CASSLELGRTAWQETQYF.